This record covers a single T cell receptor beta chain. Its antigen is still unknown. No much larger clone exists at a distance of one base, and base qualities are not known. Trimming removed 3 bases from V and 7 bases from J; the gene matches leave 7 bases unexplained. The germline V gene yields SGHTA for CDR1 and FQGNSA for CDR2. From the cysteine through the phenylalanine, the CDR3 covers 16 amino acids. Only the CDR3 portion is preserved as DNA: 48 bases, with reading frame beginning at the first base. The source of the sample is a study of blood T cells in healthy people across ages (dated by TCRdb to 2015 to 2017). Turning to the overall study: In model experiments, template switching captured roughly one uniquely barcoded TCR beta cDNA molecule for every two T cells. The donors were split into four age groups: young (average 16 years), middle-aged (roughly 42), aged (over 55) and long-lived (roughly 88). Using the same blood draw, the study looked at two additional independent replicas of 1 million unique cDNA reads for two donors, one aged 18 to 30 and the other aged 80 or older. Age-related changes in TCR beta repertoire diversity were measured in the study by deep sequencing normalized with unique cDNA molecular identifiers. To avoid experimental bias, donors of different ages were randomly spread across the sequencing lanes. Overall study results and their limits: As age increased, observed TCR beta diversity per million T cells dropped in a roughly linear way, and a significant reduction was already evident by age around 41. Observed TCR beta diversity correlated strongly with the percentage of naive T cells measured by flow cytometry. Bulk unsorted PBMC profiling prevented conclusive comparison of naive and antigen-experienced compartments. Estimates of total diversity based on one million sequenced T cells were considered lower bounds and underestimates. Because donor CMV infection status was unknown, age-related changes in expanded clonotypes were potentially confounded. The long-lived group showed more naive CD4+ T cells, fewer expanded clones and increased TCR diversity than the aged group, suggesting age selection.

The library was produced with 5' RACE. Sequencer: Illumina HiSeq 2500. A second about 7 to 12 cycle PCR used a sample-barcoded 5' primer and a J-beta primer mix. A template-switch 5' adaptor carrying 12 random nucleotides introduced a unique molecular identifier onto each TCR beta cDNA molecule. Each sample yielded at least 3 million CDR3-containing paired-end reads. First-strand cDNA synthesis was performed from all RNA using the Mint cDNA synthesis kit, with priming by a TRBC-specific oligonucleotide. After uracil-DNA glycosylase treatment, a first 18-cycle PCR used universal primers M1SS and BC2_uni_R on all cDNA. The paper's processing steps were these. For normalization, 1 million high-quality reads were randomly selected from each sample, with every read carrying a distinct molecular identifier. Instead of being binned into consensus sequences, reads that shared molecular identifiers were thrown out. CDR3 identification, clonotype clustering and error correction used MiTCR with a Q25 quality threshold and the strictest error-elimination algorithm. A nonparametric unseen species model with Euler transformation was used to estimate lower-bound total TCR beta diversity. TCRdb reran the public reads through fastp at Q25 and MiXCR, keeping productive beta chains. Here each entry gathers all rows of one CDR3 protein and keeps the most common genes and DNA. The V and J calls and clone size come from TCRdb's table, not from the authors' own analysis. The sample records about 780,000 distinct CDR3 sequences, about 46% of which are singletons. Roughly 20% of the sample goes to the ten largest clones.

The donors were roughly 39 Caucasian individuals from Russia, aged 6 to 90 years, who were systemically healthy. Each donor gave 9 to 10 milliliters of peripheral blood, collected into EDTA-treated Vacutainer tubes. PBMCs were isolated by Ficoll-Paque density-gradient centrifugation, with at least 6 million obtained per sample. Trizol reagent was used to extract total RNA from the PBMCs, yielding at least 5 micrograms per sample. The percentages of naive CD45RAhigh/CD27high T cells were determined by flow cytometry on a PBMC aliquot from every donor. What was sequenced was blood. This receptor was obtained from a man older than 75 in good health. The rearrangement joined TRBV7-2 to TRBJ2-7; 15 bases in the middle match TRBD2. The CDR3 has the sequence CASSLGLAGGRAEQYF. The DNA reads TGTGCCAGCAGCTTGGGACTAGCGGGAGGCCGGGCTGAGCAGTACTTC.